This record concerns one TCR beta chain sequence. This entry is derived from a study of shared T cell receptors in the human thymus. Here immunoSEQ multiplex PCR was the method, and the copy in TCRdb shows in-frame clones only, minus some. Counted here are some 660,000 clones, about 87% occurring once; the ten biggest clones make up about 0.0094%. Germline V gives CDR1 SGHTA, CDR2 FQGNSA. CDR3 length: 16 amino acids. V lost 4 bases, J lost 4 bases, and 4 bases stayed unmatched. The same sample was also studied in work on human thymus T cells. That study reports: The source of the thymus tissue was resections taken during corrective heart surgery. V and J genes seemed to be used with bias in thymic and blood repertoires. Related studies found that unrelated individuals share highly overlapping thymic repertoires.

The rearrangement uses TRBV7-2 and TRBJ2-1; 13 bases are shared with TRBD2. This receptor was identified in a boy younger than two with a congenital heart defect. Sequenced sample: thymocytes. The CDR3 region is CASSSGLAGDYNEQFF. CDR3 bases: TGTGCCAGCAGCTCTGGACTAGCGGGAGATTACAATGAGCAGTTCTTC.